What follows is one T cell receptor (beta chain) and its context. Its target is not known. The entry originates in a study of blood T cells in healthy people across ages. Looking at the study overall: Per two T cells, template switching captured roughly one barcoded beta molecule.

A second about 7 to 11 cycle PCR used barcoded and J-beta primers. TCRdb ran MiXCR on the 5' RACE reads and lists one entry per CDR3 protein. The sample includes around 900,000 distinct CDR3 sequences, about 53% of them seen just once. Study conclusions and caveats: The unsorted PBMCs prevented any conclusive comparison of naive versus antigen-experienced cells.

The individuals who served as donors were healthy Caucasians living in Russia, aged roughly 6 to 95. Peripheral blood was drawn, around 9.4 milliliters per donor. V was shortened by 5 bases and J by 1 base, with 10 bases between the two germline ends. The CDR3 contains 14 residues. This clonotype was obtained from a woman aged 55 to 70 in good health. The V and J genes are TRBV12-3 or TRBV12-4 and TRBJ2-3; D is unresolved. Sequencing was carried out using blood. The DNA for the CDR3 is TGTGCCAGCAGTCCCGCATCGGGCACAGATACGCAGTATTTT. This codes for CASSPASGTDTQYF.